This paragraph covers one TCR beta chain sequence. The data stem from a study of control samples from healthy donors and cancer patients. Method: immunoSEQ multiplex PCR; TCRdb's copy keeps in-frame clones and lacks some. The table lists over 150,000 clones, 91% of them singletons. This sequence originates from a woman aged 40-49 years in good health. The sequencing sample was made of blood.

The chain's CDR3 is CASSKEWDRGPGQPQHF. The DNA for the CDR3 is TGTGCCAGCAGCAAAGAATGGGACAGGGGGCCCGGTCAGCCCCAGCATTTT. The gene calls are TRBV21-1 and TRBJ1-5; whether TRBD1, the table's D call, matches the DNA was not checked. TRBV21-1 corresponds to a pseudogene. CDR3 length: 17 residues.